A single T cell receptor beta chain is shown here with its context. The data belong to a study of glioma-infiltrating T cells after dendritic cell vaccination. Time point meaning: after dendritic cell vaccination, including at tumor progression/relapse. Fresh-frozen tumor tissue and more than two years of survival data were available for all. The ends were cut back, 1 base at V and 4 bases at J, with 16 bases in the middle. This CDR3 spans 16 amino acids. Germline-derived CDR1 and CDR2 are LNHDA and SQIVND (reference sequence). Measured with immunoSEQ multiplex PCR; TCRdb has only the in-frame clones, and not every one. The sample includes about 82,000 clones, roughly four fifths of them seen just once.

The specimen comprised blood, sampled after dendritic cell vaccination. The V gene is TRBV19, the J gene TRBJ1-1, with TRBD1 as a possible D gene (5 bases). The sequence was obtained from a human donor with glioblastoma. Written as DNA, the CDR3 is TGTGCCAGTAGTATAGCCCCCGACCCCAGGGCCACTGAAGCTTTCTTT. Its protein product is CASSIAPDPRATEAFF.